This TCR beta chain was identified during a study of T cell responses to AZD1222 COVID-19 vaccine. Looking at the study overall: Analyses pooled second doses at about 4 or about 12 weeks.

Overall study findings and caveats: Females outnumbered males among donors, who were mostly white British; clonal diversity was possibly underestimated.

Method: immunoSEQ multiplex PCR; TCRdb's copy keeps in-frame clones and lacks some. The table records about 150,000 clones, roughly nine tenths of them present only once. As for this clone: What it binds is not known.

This clonotype was obtained from an adult in good health. Sequencing used peripheral blood, obtained on day 0 of AZD1222 vaccination.

The DNA of the CDR3 is TGTGCCAGCAGGGGGACAGGGGGCAACACCGGGGAGCTGTTTTTT. Amino acids: CASRGTGGNTGELFF. This chain joins TRBV6-5 and TRBJ2-2; 12 bases map to TRBD1. CDR3 length: 15 residues. The V gene end was trimmed by 6 bases and the J gene end by 2 bases; junction bases not matched to a gene: 1. Germline CDR1 and CDR2: MNHEY and SVGAGI.